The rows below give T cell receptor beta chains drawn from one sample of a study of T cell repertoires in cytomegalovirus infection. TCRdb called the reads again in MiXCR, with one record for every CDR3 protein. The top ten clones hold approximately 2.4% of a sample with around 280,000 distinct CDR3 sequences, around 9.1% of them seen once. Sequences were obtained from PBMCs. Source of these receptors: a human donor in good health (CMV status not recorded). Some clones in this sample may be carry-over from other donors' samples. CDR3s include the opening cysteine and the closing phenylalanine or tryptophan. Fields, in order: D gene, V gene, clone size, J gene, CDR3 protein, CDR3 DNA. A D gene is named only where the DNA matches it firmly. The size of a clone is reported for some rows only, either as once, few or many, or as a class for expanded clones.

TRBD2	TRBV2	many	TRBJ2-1	CASSRAGGGNEQFF	TGTGCCAGCAGTCGAGCGGGGGGGGGAAATGAGCAGTTCTTC
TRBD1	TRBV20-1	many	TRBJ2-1	CSARGQGANNEQFF	TGCAGTGCTAGAGGCCAGGGGGCCAACAATGAGCAGTTCTTC
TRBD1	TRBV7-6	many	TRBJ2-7	CASSPGGREQYF	TGTGCCAGCTCCCCAGGGGGTCGCGAGCAGTACTTC
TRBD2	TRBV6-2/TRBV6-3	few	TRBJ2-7	CASSFSRGGPGGEQYF	TGTGCCAGCAGTTTCTCACGCGGGGGGCCTGGCGGGGAGCAGTACTTC
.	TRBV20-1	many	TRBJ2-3	CSASRTDGVGTDTQYF	TGCAGTGCTAGCCGAACGGATGGGGTGGGCACAGATACGCAGTATTTT
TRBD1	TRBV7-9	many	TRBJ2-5	CASSLRVTGGGQETQYF	TGTGCCAGCAGCTTAAGGGTGACAGGGGGTGGTCAAGAGACCCAGTACTTC
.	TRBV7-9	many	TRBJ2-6	CASSFIVLSGANVLTF	TGTGCCAGCAGCTTTATAGTCCTCTCTGGGGCCAACGTCCTGACTTTC
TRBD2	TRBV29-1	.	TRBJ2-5	CSVEKGLAGGNQETQYF	TGCAGCGTTGAAAAGGGACTAGCGGGGGGTAACCAAGAGACCCAGTACTTC
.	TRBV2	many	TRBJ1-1	CASNYPNTEAFF	TGTGCCAGCAACTACCCGAACACTGAAGCTTTCTTT
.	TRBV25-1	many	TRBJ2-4	CASSDPDRDYPKNIQYF	TGTGCCAGCAGTGATCCGGACAGGGACTATCCCAAAAACATTCAGTACTTC
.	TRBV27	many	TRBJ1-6	CASTIGGRNSPLHF	TGTGCCAGCACAATTGGGGGGAGAAATTCACCCCTCCACTTT
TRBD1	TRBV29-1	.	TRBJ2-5	CSVDVATGSGETQYF	TGCAGCGTTGATGTAGCGACAGGGTCGGGAGAGACCCAGTACTTC
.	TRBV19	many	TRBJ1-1	CASSTWDGGRNTEAFF	TGTGCCAGTAGTACTTGGGACGGAGGAAGAAACACTGAAGCTTTCTTT
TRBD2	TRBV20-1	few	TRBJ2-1	CSADSGTSGGYNEQFF	TGCAGTGCCGATTCCGGGACTAGCGGGGGATACAATGAGCAGTTCTTC
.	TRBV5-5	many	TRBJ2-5	CASSLFAGLQGGETQYF	TGTGCCAGCAGCTTGTTTGCCGGCTTGCAGGGGGGAGAGACCCAGTACTTC